These T cell receptor beta chains were read from a single sample in a study of metastatic and nonmetastatic thyroid tumors. TCRdb re-analyzed the PCR reads using MiXCR. Of about 46,000 clones listed, 24% are singletons. Sequencing used blood. The receptor set was obtained from a male donor with papillary thyroid cancer or a benign thyroid nodule (not recorded which). Some clones in this sample may be carry-over from other donors' samples. CDR3s include the opening cysteine and the closing phenylalanine or tryptophan. A D gene is named only where the DNA matches it firmly. The listing skips clone size in some rows; elsewhere it reads once, few, many or a size class.

d_call: .; clone_size: .; v_call: TRBV6-5; cdr3_length: 13; j_call: TRBJ2-7; cdr3_aa: CASSYTRFVEQYF; cdr3_nt: TGTGCCAGCAGTTACACCCGGTTTGTCGAGCAGTACTTC
d_call: .; clone_size: many; v_call: TRBV5-1; cdr3_length: 16; j_call: TRBJ2-6; cdr3_aa: CASSLEISSGANVLTF; cdr3_nt: TGCGCCAGCAGCTTGGAGATAAGCTCTGGGGCCAACGTCCTGACTTTC
d_call: .; clone_size: many; v_call: TRBV19; cdr3_length: 15; j_call: TRBJ2-7; cdr3_aa: CASSISVGAAPEQYF; cdr3_nt: TGTGCCAGTAGTATCTCGGTGGGGGCCGCTCCAGAGCAGTACTTC
d_call: .; clone_size: few; v_call: TRBV10-2; cdr3_length: 12; j_call: TRBJ1-1; cdr3_aa: CASNEGNTEAFF; cdr3_nt: TGCGCCAGCAATGAGGGAAACACTGAAGCTTTCTTT
d_call: .; clone_size: medium-sized; v_call: TRBV6-1; cdr3_length: 11; j_call: TRBJ2-5; cdr3_aa: CASSYVQIQYF; cdr3_nt: TGTGCCAGCAGTTACGTCCAAATCCAGTACTTC
d_call: .; clone_size: .; v_call: TRBV28; cdr3_length: 16; j_call: TRBJ2-7; cdr3_aa: CASTTAGADETYEHYF; cdr3_nt: TGTGCCAGCACCACGGCGGGGGCGGATGAAACCTACGAGCATTATTTC
d_call: .; clone_size: many; v_call: TRBV19; cdr3_length: 16; j_call: TRBJ1-3; cdr3_aa: CASRSGRGLPGNTIYF; cdr3_nt: TGTGCCAGTAGGAGCGGCAGGGGATTACCTGGAAACACCATATATTTT
d_call: .; clone_size: many; v_call: TRBV2; cdr3_length: 14; j_call: TRBJ1-2; cdr3_aa: CASILRTASYGYTF; cdr3_nt: TGTGCCAGCATTCTACGGACAGCCAGCTATGGCTACACCTTC
d_call: .; clone_size: many; v_call: TRBV29-1; cdr3_length: 13; j_call: TRBJ2-2; cdr3_aa: CSVVPGDTGELFF; cdr3_nt: TGCAGCGTTGTTCCAGGGGACACCGGGGAGCTGTTTTTT
d_call: .; clone_size: many; v_call: TRBV6-4; cdr3_length: 14; j_call: TRBJ1-1; cdr3_aa: CASSDSWGDTEAFF; cdr3_nt: TGTGCCAGCAGTGACTCGTGGGGGGACACTGAAGCTTTCTTT
d_call: .; clone_size: .; v_call: TRBV7-9; cdr3_length: 14; j_call: TRBJ2-7; cdr3_aa: CASSLSSDTYEQYF; cdr3_nt: TGTGCCAGCAGCTTATCTAGCGATACCTACGAGCAGTACTTC
d_call: TRBD1; clone_size: many; v_call: TRBV5-5; cdr3_length: 15; j_call: TRBJ1-4; cdr3_aa: CASSSHRGVSEKLFF; cdr3_nt: TGTGCCAGCAGCTCTCACAGGGGCGTCTCTGAAAAACTGTTTTTT
d_call: .; clone_size: .; v_call: TRBV6-2/TRBV6-3; cdr3_length: 14; j_call: TRBJ2-6; cdr3_aa: CASSFNSGANVLTF; cdr3_nt: TGTGCCAGCAGTTTTAACTCTGGGGCCAACGTCCTGACTTTC
d_call: .; clone_size: many; v_call: TRBV9; cdr3_length: 15; j_call: TRBJ2-5; cdr3_aa: CASSIGAGEMETQYF; cdr3_nt: TGTGCCAGCAGCATAGGGGCAGGGGAGATGGAGACCCAGTACTTC
d_call: .; clone_size: few; v_call: TRBV12-3/TRBV12-4; cdr3_length: 13; j_call: TRBJ1-5; cdr3_aa: CASSTGPDQPQHF; cdr3_nt: TGTGCCAGCAGCACAGGGCCGGATCAGCCCCAGCATTTT
d_call: .; clone_size: many; v_call: TRBV12-3/TRBV12-4; cdr3_length: 14; j_call: TRBJ2-1; cdr3_aa: CASSRRLASNEQFF; cdr3_nt: TGTGCCAGCAGTCGCCGACTGGCAAGCAATGAGCAGTTCTTC
d_call: .; clone_size: .; v_call: TRBV18; cdr3_length: 14; j_call: TRBJ2-7; cdr3_aa: CASSPQAGAHEQYF; cdr3_nt: TGTGCCAGCTCACCGCAGGCAGGAGCCCACGAGCAGTACTTC
d_call: TRBD1; clone_size: many; v_call: TRBV18; cdr3_length: 14; j_call: TRBJ2-1; cdr3_aa: CASSPLRGPNEQFF; cdr3_nt: TGTGCCAGCTCACCACTGAGGGGGCCCAATGAGCAGTTCTTC
d_call: .; clone_size: few; v_call: TRBV12-3/TRBV12-4; cdr3_length: 12; j_call: TRBJ1-2; cdr3_aa: CASSFGGDGYTF; cdr3_nt: TGTGCCAGCAGTTTCGGGGGTGATGGCTACACCTTC
d_call: .; clone_size: .; v_call: TRBV20-1; cdr3_length: 14; j_call: TRBJ1-2; cdr3_aa: CSARGRQENYGYTF; cdr3_nt: TGCAGTGCTAGAGGTAGACAGGAGAACTATGGATACACCTTC
d_call: .; clone_size: many; v_call: TRBV5-1; cdr3_length: 16; j_call: TRBJ2-1; cdr3_aa: CASSLAPTGKVGEQFF; cdr3_nt: TGCGCCAGCAGCTTGGCCCCGACAGGTAAAGTCGGTGAGCAGTTCTTC
d_call: TRBD2; clone_size: many; v_call: TRBV7-3; cdr3_length: 16; j_call: TRBJ2-3; cdr3_aa: CASSQNPSGVTDTQYF; cdr3_nt: TGTGCCAGCAGCCAGAACCCTAGCGGGGTCACAGATACGCAGTATTTT
d_call: .; clone_size: many; v_call: TRBV5-6; cdr3_length: 19; j_call: TRBJ2-5; cdr3_aa: CASSLTLKRGEDREETQYF; cdr3_nt: TGTGCCAGCAGCTTGACCCTTAAACGGGGGGAGGACAGGGAAGAGACCCAGTACTTC
d_call: .; clone_size: many; v_call: TRBV2; cdr3_length: 17; j_call: TRBJ2-2; cdr3_aa: CASSRVPGGVDTGELFF; cdr3_nt: TGTGCCAGCAGCCGGGTCCCTGGAGGGGTCGACACCGGGGAGCTGTTTTTT
d_call: .; clone_size: few; v_call: TRBV12-3/TRBV12-4; cdr3_length: 15; j_call: TRBJ2-1; cdr3_aa: CASSLSQGPYNEQFF; cdr3_nt: TGTGCCAGCAGTTTAAGTCAGGGTCCCTACAATGAGCAGTTCTTC
d_call: TRBD2; clone_size: many; v_call: TRBV7-2; cdr3_length: 16; j_call: TRBJ2-1; cdr3_aa: CASSLPTTSGNNEQFF; cdr3_nt: TGTGCCAGCAGCTTACCCACGACTAGCGGTAACAATGAGCAGTTCTTC
d_call: .; clone_size: .; v_call: TRBV7-3; cdr3_length: 19; j_call: TRBJ1-2; cdr3_aa: CASSLTAGTTAGANYGYTF; cdr3_nt: TGTGCCAGCAGCTTAACCGCCGGGACCACGGCCGGAGCTAACTATGGCTACACCTTC
d_call: TRBD1; clone_size: few; v_call: TRBV6-1; cdr3_length: 14; j_call: TRBJ1-2; cdr3_aa: CASRLGTGRYGYTF; cdr3_nt: TGTGCCAGCAGGCTTGGGACAGGGCGCTATGGCTACACCTTC
d_call: .; clone_size: few; v_call: TRBV27; cdr3_length: 15; j_call: TRBJ1-2; cdr3_aa: CASAYSGAPAYGYTF; cdr3_nt: TGTGCCAGCGCATACTCAGGGGCCCCGGCCTATGGCTACACCTTC
d_call: .; clone_size: few; v_call: TRBV19; cdr3_length: 11; j_call: TRBJ1-1; cdr3_aa: CASRRSTEAFF; cdr3_nt: TGTGCCAGTAGGAGGAGCACTGAAGCTTTCTTT
d_call: TRBD1; clone_size: .; v_call: TRBV5-6; cdr3_length: 13; j_call: TRBJ1-2; cdr3_aa: CASSTTGGSGYTF; cdr3_nt: TGTGCCAGCAGCACGACAGGGGGTTCTGGCTACACCTTC
d_call: .; clone_size: many; v_call: TRBV2; cdr3_length: 13; j_call: TRBJ2-1; cdr3_aa: CASRDRTYNEQFF; cdr3_nt: TGTGCCAGCCGAGACCGAACCTACAATGAGCAGTTCTTC
d_call: .; clone_size: many; v_call: TRBV15; cdr3_length: 14; j_call: TRBJ2-5; cdr3_aa: CATSRDRVRETRYF; cdr3_nt: TGTGCCACCAGCAGAGACAGGGTTAGGGAGACCCGGTACTTC
d_call: .; clone_size: many; v_call: TRBV6-1; cdr3_length: 14; j_call: TRBJ2-7; cdr3_aa: CASEGGRNYYEQYF; cdr3_nt: TGTGCCAGCGAGGGGGGGCGGAACTACTACGAGCAGTACTTC
d_call: .; clone_size: .; v_call: TRBV27; cdr3_length: 13; j_call: TRBJ2-2; cdr3_aa: CASSFGRTGELFF; cdr3_nt: TGTGCCAGCAGTTTCGGAAGGACCGGGGAGCTGTTTTTT
d_call: TRBD2; clone_size: once; v_call: TRBV11-1; cdr3_length: 18; j_call: TRBJ2-2; cdr3_aa: CASSSWTSGRGDTGELFF; cdr3_nt: TGTGCCAGCAGTTCGTGGACTAGCGGGAGGGGAGACACCGGGGAGCTGTTTTTT
d_call: TRBD1; clone_size: many; v_call: TRBV7-8; cdr3_length: 15; j_call: TRBJ2-5; cdr3_aa: CAITTARDSRETQYF; cdr3_nt: TGTGCAATCACGACGGCCAGGGACAGCCGAGAGACCCAGTACTTC
d_call: .; clone_size: many; v_call: TRBV7-9; cdr3_length: 15; j_call: TRBJ2-1; cdr3_aa: CASSLGGSPYNEQFF; cdr3_nt: TGTGCCAGCAGCTTAGGAGGGAGCCCCTACAATGAGCAGTTCTTC
d_call: TRBD2; clone_size: few; v_call: TRBV27; cdr3_length: 16; j_call: TRBJ2-2; cdr3_aa: CASGRLASGNTGELFF; cdr3_nt: TGTGCCAGCGGACGTCTGGCTAGCGGAAACACCGGGGAGCTGTTTTTT
d_call: .; clone_size: .; v_call: TRBV30; cdr3_length: 14; j_call: TRBJ1-4; cdr3_aa: CAWHSGYRDEKLFF; cdr3_nt: TGTGCCTGGCACTCAGGGTATAGGGATGAAAAACTGTTTTTT
d_call: .; clone_size: few; v_call: TRBV18; cdr3_length: 15; j_call: TRBJ1-2; cdr3_aa: CASSPLGRGDYGYTF; cdr3_nt: TGTGCCAGCTCACCCCTCGGACGAGGGGACTATGGCTACACCTTC
d_call: .; clone_size: few; v_call: TRBV12-3/TRBV12-4; cdr3_length: 14; j_call: TRBJ1-1; cdr3_aa: CASSLSCSNTEAFF; cdr3_nt: TGTGCCAGCAGTTTATCCTGCAGCAACACTGAAGCTTTCTTT
d_call: .; clone_size: many; v_call: TRBV12-3/TRBV12-4; cdr3_length: 14; j_call: TRBJ2-3; cdr3_aa: CASSEGDGTDTQYF; cdr3_nt: TGTGCCAGCAGTGAGGGGGACGGCACAGATACGCAGTATTTT
d_call: .; clone_size: .; v_call: TRBV4-3; cdr3_length: 15; j_call: TRBJ2-7; cdr3_aa: CASSQGVAANWEQYF; cdr3_nt: TGCGCCAGCAGCCAAGGGGTAGCGGCGAATTGGGAGCAGTACTTC
d_call: .; clone_size: many; v_call: TRBV9; cdr3_length: 14; j_call: TRBJ2-7; cdr3_aa: CASSVGDWSYEQYF; cdr3_nt: TGTGCCAGCAGCGTAGGGGACTGGTCCTACGAGCAGTACTTC
d_call: .; clone_size: many; v_call: TRBV7-9; cdr3_length: 13; j_call: TRBJ2-7; cdr3_aa: CASSSPGHYEQYF; cdr3_nt: TGTGCCAGCAGCAGTCCGGGGCACTACGAGCAGTACTTC
d_call: .; clone_size: many; v_call: TRBV19; cdr3_length: 17; j_call: TRBJ1-1; cdr3_aa: CASSPDVYNLMNTEAFF; cdr3_nt: TGTGCCAGTAGTCCCGACGTATATAACCTTATGAACACTGAAGCTTTCTTT
d_call: TRBD1; clone_size: once; v_call: TRBV4-1; cdr3_length: 13; j_call: TRBJ2-3; cdr3_aa: CASARDRIDMQYF; cdr3_nt: TGCGCTAGCGCGAGGGACAGAATAGATATGCAGTATTTT
d_call: .; clone_size: many; v_call: TRBV3-1; cdr3_length: 11; j_call: TRBJ2-1; cdr3_aa: CASSHAKEQFF; cdr3_nt: TGTGCCAGCAGCCATGCTAAGGAGCAGTTCTTC
d_call: TRBD1; clone_size: few; v_call: TRBV27; cdr3_length: 15; j_call: TRBJ2-7; cdr3_aa: CASTSLRGHSYEQYF; cdr3_nt: TGTGCCAGCACCTCCCTCAGGGGGCACTCCTACGAGCAGTACTTC
d_call: TRBD1; clone_size: many; v_call: TRBV5-6; cdr3_length: 14; j_call: TRBJ2-7; cdr3_aa: CASSPYDRGNEQYF; cdr3_nt: TGTGCCAGCAGCCCTTACGACAGGGGCAACGAGCAGTACTTC
d_call: TRBD2; clone_size: many; v_call: TRBV6-4; cdr3_length: 16; j_call: TRBJ2-2; cdr3_aa: CASSILAGTNTGELFF; cdr3_nt: TGTGCCAGCAGTATTTTAGCGGGGACCAACACCGGGGAGCTGTTTTTT
d_call: TRBD2; clone_size: once; v_call: TRBV30; cdr3_length: 15; j_call: TRBJ2-1; cdr3_aa: CAWSVTGTSGYEQFF; cdr3_nt: TGTGCCTGGAGTGTTACCGGGACTAGCGGTTATGAGCAGTTCTTC
d_call: .; clone_size: few; v_call: TRBV6-8; cdr3_length: 15; j_call: TRBJ2-2; cdr3_aa: CASSYRQANTGELFF; cdr3_nt: TGTGCCAGCAGTTACCGGCAAGCGAACACCGGGGAGCTGTTTTTT
d_call: .; clone_size: medium-sized; v_call: TRBV12-5; cdr3_length: 12; j_call: TRBJ1-5; cdr3_aa: CASSTGYQPQHF; cdr3_nt: TGTGCTAGTTCCACAGGGTATCAGCCCCAGCATTTT
d_call: .; clone_size: many; v_call: TRBV28; cdr3_length: 14; j_call: TRBJ2-4; cdr3_aa: CASSLAEAGPIQYF; cdr3_nt: TGTGCCAGCAGTTTAGCTGAAGCGGGCCCCATTCAGTACTTC
d_call: .; clone_size: .; v_call: TRBV3-1; cdr3_length: 15; j_call: TRBJ1-6; cdr3_aa: CASSQGRVLNSPLHF; cdr3_nt: TGTGCCAGCAGCCAGGGCAGGGTCCTCAATTCACCCCTCCACTTT
d_call: .; clone_size: few; v_call: TRBV6-2/TRBV6-3; cdr3_length: 13; j_call: TRBJ1-2; cdr3_aa: CASSSTTGGGYTF; cdr3_nt: TGTGCCAGCAGTAGTACGACAGGAGGTGGCTACACCTTC
d_call: .; clone_size: few; v_call: TRBV28; cdr3_length: 18; j_call: TRBJ1-2; cdr3_aa: CASSLGSGRPGTPYGYTF; cdr3_nt: TGTGCCAGCAGTTTAGGTTCCGGTCGTCCCGGGACACCATATGGCTACACCTTC
d_call: .; clone_size: medium-sized; v_call: TRBV6-8; cdr3_length: 13; j_call: TRBJ2-7; cdr3_aa: CASKGIYSYEQYF; cdr3_nt: TGTGCCAGCAAGGGGATTTACTCCTACGAGCAGTACTTC